One sample yielded the 9 T cell receptor beta chains listed below, sequenced in a study of shared clonotypes between healthy human individuals. Produced via immunoSEQ multiplex PCR; TCRdb's table is partial and in-frame only. Of about 320,000 clones listed, around 86% are singletons. The sequencing input was memory CD8+ T cells sorted from blood. Subset meaning: CD45RO+ cells pooled with CCR7-negative TemRA cells. These receptors came from a man aged 18 to 29 in good health.

CDR3 DNA sequence: TGTGCCAGCAGCTCAGGCCGAGGGGGCTACGAGCAGTACTTC. Amino acids: CASSSGRGGYEQYF. The rearrangement links TRBV7-2 to TRBJ2-7, with a weak D call TRBD1 (6 bases). The germline gives CDR1 SGHTA, CDR2 FQGNSA. V was trimmed by 4 bases and J by 3 bases, leaving 13 bases between them. The CDR3 contains 14 residues.

The CDR3 sequence is CAWSSGRGEFEAFF. Written as DNA, the CDR3 is TGTGCCTGGAGCTCTGGCCGGGGCGAATTTGAAGCTTTCTTT. The chain carries TRBV30 and TRBJ1-1, with a possible D match to TRBD1 (5 bases). CDR3 length: 14 residues. The V gene's germline CDR1 is GTSNPN and CDR2 SVGIG (reference sequence). Deletions cut 3 bases from V and 7 bases from J, with 18 bases between.

The chain joins TRBV14 to TRBJ2-7, with 11 bases matching TRBD1. CDR3 length equals 13 residues. The junction had 2 bases not matched to a gene; V was cut back by 4 bases and J by 6 bases. Looked up from germline, CDR1 is SGHDN and CDR2 is FVKESK. The CDR3 here is CASSPGTGGEQYF. The CDR3 DNA reads TGTGCCAGCAGCCCCGGGACAGGGGGCGAGCAGTACTTC.

The V call is TRBV2, the J call TRBJ2-7; 11 positions agree with TRBD2. Germline V gene sequence: CDR1 SNHLY, CDR2 FYNNEI. The V segment lost 8 bases and the J segment 0 bases; nucleotides outside the gene matches: 18. The CDR3 length is 19 residues. CDR3 in DNA: TGTGCCAGCCAGACCCATTCCGTCGTTAGCGGGAGGGCCTCCTACGAGCAGTACTTC. Translated: CASQTHSVVSGRASYEQYF.

V is TRBV2 and J is TRBJ2-1; D ambiguous. Germline loops: CDR1 SNHLY, CDR2 FYNNEI. V was clipped by 7 bases and J by 0 bases, with 10 bases between them. CDR3 length: 14 residues. CDR3 DNA sequence: TGTGCCAGCATGGGCGACCACTCCTACAATGAGCAGTTCTTC. It is translated as CASMGDHSYNEQFF.

The chain joins TRBV7-8 to TRBJ2-7; TRBD2 matches at 9 bases. The CDR3 is 16 residues long. Germline lookup yields CDR1 SGHVS and CDR2 FQNEAQ. The junction had 9 bases not matched to a gene; V was cut back by 1 base and J by 5 bases. The CDR3 protein is CASSLEASGGLDEQYF. The DNA of the CDR3 is TGTGCCAGCAGCTTAGAGGCGAGCGGGGGGCTCGACGAGCAGTACTTC.

V and J are TRBV4-2 and TRBJ1-2; D is unclear. Germline assignment: CDR1 LGHNA and CDR2 YNFKEQ. Between the trimmed V and J ends, which lost 3 bases and 3 bases, there was a span of 11 bases. This CDR3 comprises 14 residues. The CDR3 coding sequence is TGTGCCAGCAGCCATCTGGGGTATGACTATGGCTACACCTTC. The encoded protein is CASSHLGYDYGYTF.

The CDR3 nucleotides read TGCGCCAGCAGCCAAGTTTATCGCGGGAGAGCCTACAATGAGCAGTTCTTC. Its translation is CASSQVYRGRAYNEQFF. The genes are TRBV4-3 and TRBJ2-1; 7 nucleotides align to TRBD2. CDR1 and CDR2 from the germline V gene are LGHNA and YSLEER. The CDR3 covers 17 residues. The trim removed 1 base at V and 2 bases at J, leaving 8 bases unmatched.

The chain carries TRBV30 and TRBJ2-7; D may be TRBD2 (7 bases). This CDR3 is 13 amino acids long. Per the germline V gene, CDR1 is GTSNPN and CDR2 is SVGIG (reference sequence). The V end was cut by 2 bases, the J end by 6 bases, with 14 bases between. CDR3 sequence: CAWSILGGAEQYF. In DNA, the CDR3 is TGTGCCTGGAGTATCTTGGGGGGGGCCGAGCAGTACTTC.